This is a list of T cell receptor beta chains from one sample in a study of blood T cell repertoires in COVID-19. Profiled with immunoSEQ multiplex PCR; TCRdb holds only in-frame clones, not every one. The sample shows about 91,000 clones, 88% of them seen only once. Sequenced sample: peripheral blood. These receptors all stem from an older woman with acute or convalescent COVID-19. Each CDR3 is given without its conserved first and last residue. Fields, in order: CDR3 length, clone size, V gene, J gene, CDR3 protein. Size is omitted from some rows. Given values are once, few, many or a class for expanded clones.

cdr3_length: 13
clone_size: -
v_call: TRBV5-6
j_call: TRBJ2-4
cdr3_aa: ASSRLAGDKNIQY

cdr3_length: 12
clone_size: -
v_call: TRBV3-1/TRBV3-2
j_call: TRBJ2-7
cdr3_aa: ASSQVTGTYEQY

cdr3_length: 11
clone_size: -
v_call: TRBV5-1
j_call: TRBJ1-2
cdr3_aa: ASSFPGGYGYT

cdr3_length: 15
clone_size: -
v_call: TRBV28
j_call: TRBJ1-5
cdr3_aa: ASSPRDRGRRLQPQH

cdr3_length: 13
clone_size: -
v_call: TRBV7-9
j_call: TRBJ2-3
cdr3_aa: ASSSGLANTDTQY

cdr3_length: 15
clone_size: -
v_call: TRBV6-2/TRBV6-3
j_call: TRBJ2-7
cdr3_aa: ASSYLSDSGGTYEQY

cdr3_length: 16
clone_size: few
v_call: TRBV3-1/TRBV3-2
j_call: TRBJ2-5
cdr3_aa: ASSQRPTSGSGLETQY

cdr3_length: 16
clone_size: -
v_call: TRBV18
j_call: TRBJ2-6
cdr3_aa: ASSPSREFLSGANVLT

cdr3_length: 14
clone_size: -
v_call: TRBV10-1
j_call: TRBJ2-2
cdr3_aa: ASSSRSSGSTGELF

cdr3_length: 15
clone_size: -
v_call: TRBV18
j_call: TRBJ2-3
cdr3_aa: ASSVRETGRITDTQY

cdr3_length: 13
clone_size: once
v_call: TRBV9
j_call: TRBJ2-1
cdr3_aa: ASSVAKGGNNEQF

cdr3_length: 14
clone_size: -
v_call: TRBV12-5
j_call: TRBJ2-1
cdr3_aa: ASGGTSGSSYNEQF

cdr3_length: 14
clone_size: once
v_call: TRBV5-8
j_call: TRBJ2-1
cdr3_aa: ASTEDTSGSRGEQF

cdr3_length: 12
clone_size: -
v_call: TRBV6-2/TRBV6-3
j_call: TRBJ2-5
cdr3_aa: ASSYGGQQETQY

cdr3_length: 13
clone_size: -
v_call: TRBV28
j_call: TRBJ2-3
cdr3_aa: ASSPTGLSTDTQY

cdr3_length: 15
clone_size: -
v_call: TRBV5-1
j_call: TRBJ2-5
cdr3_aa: ASSLAASGDVGETQY

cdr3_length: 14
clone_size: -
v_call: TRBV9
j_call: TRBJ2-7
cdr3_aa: ASSVEPSQGGSEQY

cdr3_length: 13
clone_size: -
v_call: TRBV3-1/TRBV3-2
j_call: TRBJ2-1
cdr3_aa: ASSYGLANYNEQF

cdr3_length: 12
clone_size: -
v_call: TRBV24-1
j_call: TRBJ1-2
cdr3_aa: ATSDQDRDYGYT

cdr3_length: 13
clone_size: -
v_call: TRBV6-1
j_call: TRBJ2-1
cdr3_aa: ASSDQWTKNNEQF

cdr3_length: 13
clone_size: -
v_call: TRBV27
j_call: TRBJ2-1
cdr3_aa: ASREGLAGVNEQF

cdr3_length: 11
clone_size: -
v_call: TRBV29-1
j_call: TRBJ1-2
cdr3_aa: SVEGSSATGYT

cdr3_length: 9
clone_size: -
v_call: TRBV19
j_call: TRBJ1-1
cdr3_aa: AAIKPGEAF

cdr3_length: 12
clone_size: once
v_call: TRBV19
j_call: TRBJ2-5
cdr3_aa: ASSPKGQQETQY

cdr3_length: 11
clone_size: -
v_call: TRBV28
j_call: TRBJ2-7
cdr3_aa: ASSLLHSGEQY

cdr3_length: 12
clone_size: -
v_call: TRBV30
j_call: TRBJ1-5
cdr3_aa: AWTGGGDNQPQH

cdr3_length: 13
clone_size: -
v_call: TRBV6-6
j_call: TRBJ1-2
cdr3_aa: ASSYGAGDGYGYT

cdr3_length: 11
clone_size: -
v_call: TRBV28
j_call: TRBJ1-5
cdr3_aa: ASIPGGQGPQH

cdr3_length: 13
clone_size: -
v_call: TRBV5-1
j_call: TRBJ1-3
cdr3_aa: ASSAGGGFGNTIY

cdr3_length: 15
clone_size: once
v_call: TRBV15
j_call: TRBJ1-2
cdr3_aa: ATSNPSRDRDLHGYT

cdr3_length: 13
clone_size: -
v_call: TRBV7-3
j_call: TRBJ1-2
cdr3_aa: ASSRTGQGSYGYT